This passage covers 13 T cell receptor beta chains from one sample sequenced in a study of shared clonotypes between healthy human individuals. Terminally differentiated effector memory CD45RA+ cells were left out of the naive CD8 fraction, which was CD45RO-negative and positively selected for CCR7. Here immunoSEQ multiplex PCR was the method, and the copy in TCRdb shows in-frame clones only, minus some. The sample consists of 1.5 million to 2.5 million clones, about 95% of them appearing once. Sequencing input: naive CD8+ T cells sorted from blood. Every receptor here comes from a young man in good health.

The DNA for the CDR3 is TGCGCCAGCAGCCAAGAACAGGGAATTAATGAAAAACTGTTTTTT. As protein: CASSQEQGINEKLFF. This sequence joins TRBV4-1 and TRBJ1-4; a weak D match, TRBD1 (6 bases). CDR1 is MGHRA, CDR2 YSYEKL, per germline. This CDR3 has 15 amino acids. Deletions cut 0 bases from V and 4 bases from J, with 9 bases between.

V is TRBV19 and J is TRBJ2-7, with D possibly matching TRBD1 (6 bases). CDR3 length: 13 residues. Deletions cut 6 bases from V and 2 bases from J, with 11 bases between. Germline CDR1 and CDR2: LNHDA and SQIVND (reference sequence). The CDR3 region is CASRGRGPYEQYF. The DNA of the CDR3 is TGTGCCAGTAGGGGCAGGGGTCCCTACGAGCAGTACTTC. Full variable domain (missing parts from reference TRBV19 and TRBJ2-7): DGGITQSPKYLFRKEGQNVTLSCEQNLNHDAMYWYRQDPGQGLRLIYYSQIVNDFQKGDIAEGYSVSREKKESFPLTVTSAQKNPTAFYLCASRGRGPYEQYFGPGTRLTVT.

This rearrangement joins TRBV11-2 to TRBJ2-5, with 7 bases lining up with TRBD2. The V and J ends lost 1 base and 4 bases, in that order; junction bases with no gene match: 6. The CDR3 covers 15 residues. Germline V lookup: CDR1 SGHAT, CDR2 FQNNGV. The CDR3 nucleotides read TGTGCCAGCAGCTTAGGATCAATAGCGGGAGAGACCCAGTACTTC. Translating it yields CASSLGSIAGETQYF. The complete variable domain, with remaining parts taken from reference TRBV11-2 and TRBJ2-5, reads EAGVAQSPRYKIIEKRQSVAFWCNPISGHATLYWYQQILGQGPKLLIQFQNNGVVDDSQLPKDRFSAERLKGVDSTLKIQPAKLEDSAVYLCASSLGSIAGETQYFGPGTRLLVL.

The CDR3 reads CASSQDFGEVYGSGEKLFF. CDR3 DNA sequence: TGCGCCAGCAGCCAAGACTTTGGTGAAGTATACGGATCGGGCGAAAAACTGTTTTTT. The chain combines TRBV4-1 with TRBJ1-4; D uncertain. The germline gives CDR1 MGHRA, CDR2 YSYEKL. The germline V and J ends were trimmed by 0 bases and 8 bases, with 25 bases remaining between them. This CDR3 has 19 amino acids.

The rearrangement uses TRBV9 and TRBJ1-4; tentative D call: TRBD1 (5 bases). The germline V and J ends were trimmed by 0 bases and 6 bases, with 12 bases remaining between them. Germline assignment: CDR1 SGDLS and CDR2 YYNGEE. The CDR3 has 15 residues. The CDR3, as DNA: TGTGCCAGCAGCGTAGGGGAGGGACTGGATGAAAAACTGTTTTTT. It codes for CASSVGEGLDEKLFF.

The rearrangement joins TRBV27 to TRBJ2-3; tentative D call: TRBD2 (5 bases). Germline CDR1 MNHEY, CDR2 SMNVEV (reference sequence). CDR3 size: 16 residues. The V end lost 6 bases, the J end lost 3 bases, and 19 bases lay between the germline ends. Written as DNA, the CDR3 is TGTGCCAGCAGCCTTGTCACCTCGGGATATACAGATACGCAGTATTTT. Its protein product is CASSLVTSGYTDTQYF.

The chain links TRBV30 to TRBJ1-2, with a weak D call TRBD1 (5 bases). CDR3 size: 13 residues. Germline CDR1 is GTSNPN and CDR2 is SVGIG (reference sequence). V lost 1 base, J lost 7 bases, and 13 bases lay in between. CDR3 in amino acids: CAWSDIQGAGYTF. In nucleotides, the CDR3 is TGTGCCTGGAGTGATATCCAGGGCGCTGGCTACACCTTC.

The rearrangement uses TRBV19 and TRBJ2-2; 13 bases line up with TRBD2. CDR1 and CDR2 (germline): LNHDA, SQIVND (reference sequence). Losses at the gene ends were 6 bases for V and 7 bases for J; bases not matched to a gene: 8. CDR3 length: 16 residues. The CDR3 loop reads CASRGLAGEAIGELFF. The CDR3 nucleotides read TGTGCCAGTAGAGGACTAGCGGGAGAGGCTATCGGGGAGCTGTTTTTT.

The chain couples TRBV13 to TRBJ2-7; either TRBD1 or TRBD2 may fit D (5 bases each). Germline V CDR1 and CDR2: PRHDT, FYEKMQ (reference sequence). Trimming removed 0 bases from V and 7 bases from J, with 13 bases in between. The CDR3 is 14 residues long. In DNA, the CDR3 is TGTGCCAGCAGCTTAGGCCAAATTGAGGGGGAGCAGTACTTC. Protein sequence: CASSLGQIEGEQYF.

This clone appeared a single time. The CDR3 DNA follows: TGTGCCAGCAGCTGGGTCGTTTCAGAGGCAGATACGCAGTATTTT. Its protein is CASSWVVSEADTQYF. This chain joins TRBV5-6 and TRBJ2-3, with D unresolved. The CDR3 spans 15 residues. V was shortened by 3 bases and J by 4 bases, with 15 bases between the two germline ends. Looked up from germline, CDR1 is SGHDT and CDR2 is YYEEEE.

CDR3 in amino acids: CASSDPGCGTYEQYF. The CDR3, as DNA: TGTGCCAGCAGTGACCCCGGCTGCGGGACCTACGAGCAGTACTTC. This rearrangement joins TRBV6-4 to TRBJ2-7; D perhaps matches TRBD2 (6 bases). The length of the CDR3 is 15 residues. V was trimmed by 2 bases and J by 2 bases, leaving 13 bases between them. Germline V gene lookup returns CDR1 MRHNA and CDR2 SNTAGT.

V gene TRBV6-1 combines with J gene TRBJ1-2, with D maybe TRBD1 (5 bases). The CDR3 is 15 amino acids. Germline loops: CDR1 MNHNS, CDR2 SASEGT. V was trimmed by 3 bases and J by 3 bases, leaving 14 bases between them. CDR3 amino acids: CASSDLTGGDYGYTF. In nucleotides, the CDR3 is TGTGCCAGCAGTGACCTGACCGGGGGTGACTATGGCTACACCTTC.

V gene TRBV10-1 combines with J gene TRBJ1-1; D might be TRBD1 (6 bases). Trimming removed 2 bases at V and 7 bases at J, with 14 bases between. This CDR3 contains 14 residues. Germline V gives CDR1 WNHNN, CDR2 SYGVQD (reference sequence). The CDR3 loop reads CASSETGFLDEAFF. Written as DNA, the CDR3 is TGCGCCAGCAGTGAGACAGGGTTCCTAGATGAAGCTTTCTTT.